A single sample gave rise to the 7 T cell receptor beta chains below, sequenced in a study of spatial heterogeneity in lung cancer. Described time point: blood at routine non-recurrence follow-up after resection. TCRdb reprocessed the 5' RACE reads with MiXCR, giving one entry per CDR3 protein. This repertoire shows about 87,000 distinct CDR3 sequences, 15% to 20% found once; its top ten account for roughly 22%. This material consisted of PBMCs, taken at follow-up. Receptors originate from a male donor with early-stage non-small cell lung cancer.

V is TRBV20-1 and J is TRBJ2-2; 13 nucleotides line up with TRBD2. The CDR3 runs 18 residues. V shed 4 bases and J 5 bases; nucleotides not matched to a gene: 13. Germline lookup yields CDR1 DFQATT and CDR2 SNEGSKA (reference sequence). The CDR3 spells CSAIAPLAGGPGTGELFF. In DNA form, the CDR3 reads TGCAGTGCTATAGCCCCACTAGCGGGAGGGCCGGGGACCGGGGAGCTGTTTTTT.

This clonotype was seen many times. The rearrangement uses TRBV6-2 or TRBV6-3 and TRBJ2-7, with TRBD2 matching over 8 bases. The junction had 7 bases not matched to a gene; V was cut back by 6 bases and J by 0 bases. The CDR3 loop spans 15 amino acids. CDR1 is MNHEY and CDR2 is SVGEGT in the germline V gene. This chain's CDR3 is CASRPRGALSYEQYV. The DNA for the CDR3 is TGTGCCAGCAGGCCGCGGGGGGCCCTCTCCTACGAGCAGTACGTC.

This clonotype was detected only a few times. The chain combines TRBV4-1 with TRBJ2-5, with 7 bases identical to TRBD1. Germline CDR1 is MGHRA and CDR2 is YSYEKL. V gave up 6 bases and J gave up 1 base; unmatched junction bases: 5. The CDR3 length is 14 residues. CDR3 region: CASRLDRAQETQYF. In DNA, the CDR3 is TGCGCCAGCAGACTAGACAGGGCCCAAGAGACCCAGTACTTC.

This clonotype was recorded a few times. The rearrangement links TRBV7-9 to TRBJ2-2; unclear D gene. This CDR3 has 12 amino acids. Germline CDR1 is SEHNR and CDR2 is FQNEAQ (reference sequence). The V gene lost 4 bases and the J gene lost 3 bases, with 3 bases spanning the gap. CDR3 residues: CASSSDTGELFF. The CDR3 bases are TGTGCCAGCAGCTCAGACACCGGGGAGCTGTTTTTT.

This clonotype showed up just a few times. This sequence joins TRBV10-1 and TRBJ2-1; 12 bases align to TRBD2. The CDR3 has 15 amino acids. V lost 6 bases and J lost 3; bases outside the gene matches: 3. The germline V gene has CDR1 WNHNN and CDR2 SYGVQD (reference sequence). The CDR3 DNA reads TGCGCCAGCAGCGAGGGACTAGCGGGCTACAATGAGCAGTTCTTC. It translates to CASSEGLAGYNEQFF.

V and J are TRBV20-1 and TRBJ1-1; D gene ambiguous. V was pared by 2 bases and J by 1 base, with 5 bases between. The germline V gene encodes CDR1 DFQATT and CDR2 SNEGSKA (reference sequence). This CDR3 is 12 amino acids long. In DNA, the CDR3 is TGCAGTGCTAGACAGCCGAACACTGAAGCTTTCTTT. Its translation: CSARQPNTEAFF.

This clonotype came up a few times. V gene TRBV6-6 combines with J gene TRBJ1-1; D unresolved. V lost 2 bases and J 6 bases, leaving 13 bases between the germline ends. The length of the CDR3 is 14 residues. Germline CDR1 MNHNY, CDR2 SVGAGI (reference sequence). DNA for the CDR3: TGTGCCAGCAGTTACGGTCGGGGATTACCTGAAGCTTTCTTT. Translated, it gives CASSYGRGLPEAFF.